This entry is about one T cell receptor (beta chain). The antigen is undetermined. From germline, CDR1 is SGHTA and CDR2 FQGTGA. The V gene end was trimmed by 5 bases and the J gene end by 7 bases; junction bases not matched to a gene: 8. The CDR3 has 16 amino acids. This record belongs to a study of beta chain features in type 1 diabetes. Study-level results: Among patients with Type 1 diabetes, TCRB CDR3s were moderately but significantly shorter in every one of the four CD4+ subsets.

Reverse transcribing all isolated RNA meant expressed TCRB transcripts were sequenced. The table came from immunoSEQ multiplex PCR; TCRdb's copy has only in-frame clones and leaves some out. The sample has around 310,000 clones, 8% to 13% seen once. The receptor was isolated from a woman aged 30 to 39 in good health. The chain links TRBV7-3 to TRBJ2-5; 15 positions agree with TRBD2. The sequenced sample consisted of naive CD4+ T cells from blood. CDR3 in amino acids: CASSPGLAGGWGTQYF. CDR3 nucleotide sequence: TGTGCCAGCAGCCCCGGACTAGCGGGAGGGTGGGGGACCCAGTACTTC.